Detailed here is one TCR beta chain. The germline CDR1 and CDR2 sequences are SGHDT and YYEEEE. The CDR3 totals 17 residues. J gave up 3 bases and V 4 bases, and 12 bases lay outside the gene matches. As handled by the study authors: Reference gene primer amplification gave nucleated cell count estimates. Measured with immunoSEQ multiplex PCR; TCRdb has only the in-frame clones, and not every one. From that table come the V and J calls and clone size; the DNA was used to work out D and trimming. The table includes over 200,000 clones, about 90% detected once. The data were obtained in a study of blood T cell repertoires in COVID-19.

The chain employs TRBV5-6 and TRBJ1-5; 8 bases match TRBD1. What was sequenced was peripheral blood. The sequence came from a man aged 35 to 55 with active or convalescent COVID-19. The CDR3 bases are TGTGCCAGCAGCGCAGGACAGGGACGTTTGTACAATCAGCCCCAGCATTTT. It encodes CASSAGQGRLYNQPQHF.